The source of this T cell receptor beta chain is a study of T cell responses to AZD1222 COVID-19 vaccine. The study's findings and limits: Seropositivity was recorded at baseline in only 6 or 7 AZD1222 recipients. There were mostly white British donors and more females than males, and clonal diversity was possibly underestimated.

V shed 0 bases and J 8 bases; nucleotides not matched to a gene: 7. The CDR3 runs to 17 residues. The germline V gene encodes CDR1 SEHNR and CDR2 FQNEAQ (reference sequence). On this clone itself: Its antigen remains unidentified.

The table came from immunoSEQ multiplex PCR; TCRdb's copy has only in-frame clones and leaves some out. The sample has some 91,000 clones, around nine tenths seen once. This sequence joins TRBV7-9 and TRBJ2-1; 13 nucleotides align to TRBD2. This specimen was peripheral blood, taken on day 0 of AZD1222 vaccination. The origin of this receptor is an adult in good health. CDR3 residues: CASSLALGLAGDDEQFF. The CDR3 nucleotides read TGTGCCAGCAGCTTAGCGCTTGGACTAGCGGGAGACGATGAGCAGTTCTTC.